One TCR beta chain is described in this entry. What it binds is not known. The CDR3 spans 14 residues. V lost 8 bases, J lost 1 base, and 14 bases lay in between. Every donor gave ten milliliters of peripheral blood. PBMCs numbering at least 7 million were isolated per sample. The data were obtained in a study of blood T cells in healthy people across ages. Whole-study results and caveats: Changes seen in expanded clonotypes were possibly confounded by donor CMV status left unknown.

The second PCR ran about 6 to 12 cycles with a sample-barcoded 5' primer and J-beta primers. Each CDR3 protein is one row after TCRdb ran MiXCR on the 5' RACE reads. The table shows approximately 960,000 distinct CDR3 sequences, with just under 30% occurring only once. This same sample was also part of a study on T cells of mothers and their children.

This chain connects TRBV12-3 or TRBV12-4 to TRBJ1-1, with D hard to call. The sequence came from a woman aged 40-49 years in good health. Sequenced material: blood. The CDR3 loop is CASGKRTPNTEAFF. The CDR3 nucleotides read TGTGCCAGCGGTAAACGGACGCCGAACACTGAAGCTTTCTTT.